These 23 T cell receptor beta chains were sequenced from one sample in a study of T-cell reconstitution after alpha-beta-depleted transplantation in children. Preparing the TCRbeta library involved the use of unique molecular identifiers. TCRdb called the PCR reads again in MiXCR, with one record for every CDR3 protein. The profile covers just under 350,000 distinct CDR3 sequences, with around 15% appearing a single time and roughly 40% taken by the ten largest. The source material was PBMCs, mostly from graft donor cells, sampled 360 days after TCRalphabeta/CD19-depleted stem cell transplant. These TCRs come from a male patient aged 2 to 9 who had a stem cell transplant for acute lymphoblastic leukemia, so the T cells may come from the graft donor.

This clonotype has more than one count but fewer than ten. The J gene is TRBJ2-5, the V gene TRBV25-1; D unclear. V dropped 1 base and J dropped 2 bases, with 20 bases sitting between them. This CDR3 is 18 amino acids long. The germline CDR1 and CDR2 sequences are MGHDK and SYGVNS. In nucleotides, the CDR3 is TGTGCCAGCAGTGAATGTGGCGGCCCCGGCGTTGTACAAGAGACCCAGTACTTC. The encoded protein is CASSECGGPGVVQETQYF.

This clonotype was seen ten or more times. The chain carries TRBV20-1 and TRBJ2-7; D call uncertain. The CDR3 has 15 residues. Trimming removed 1 base at V and 4 bases at J, with 17 bases between. The V gene's germline CDR1 is DFQATT and CDR2 SNEGSKA (reference sequence). Here the CDR3 reads CSARGAQGFRYEQYF. The DNA for the CDR3 is TGCAGTGCTAGAGGGGCACAAGGGTTTCGTTACGAGCAGTACTTC.

The rearrangement links TRBV7-8 to TRBJ2-3; D is unclear. The CDR3 consists of 14 residues. V lost 4 bases, J lost 11 bases, and 19 bases lay in between. Looked up from germline, CDR1 is SGHVS and CDR2 is FQNEAQ. The DNA of the CDR3 is TGTGCCAGCAGCTCGTCCCGAAAGAGTATAGGGCAGTATTTT. Translating gives CASSSSRKSIGQYF.

CDR3 DNA: TGTGCCACCAGTGATTCGCCGAGGGATACGCAGTATTTT. Protein product: CATSDSPRDTQYF. V gene TRBV24-1 combines with J gene TRBJ2-3; D unresolved. The CDR3 totals 13 residues. Deletions cut 2 bases from V and 6 bases from J, with 8 bases between. The germline V gene has CDR1 KGHDR and CDR2 SFDVKD.

This clonotype occurred a few times. The V gene is TRBV25-1, the J gene TRBJ2-2, with D maybe TRBD1 (5 bases). V was clipped by 0 bases and J by 3 bases, with 8 bases between them. Germline-derived CDR1 and CDR2 are MGHDK and SYGVNS. This CDR3 region has 15 residues. The CDR3 loop is CASSEYTGYTGELFF. CDR3 DNA sequence: TGTGCCAGCAGTGAATACACAGGCTACACCGGGGAGCTGTTTTTT.

This clonotype was observed a handful of times. The chain uses TRBV4-2 and TRBJ1-2; weak D call: TRBD1 (6 bases). Trimming took off 1 base at V and 4 bases at J, with 7 bases between the two ends. The CDR3 has 13 residues. Germline V lookup: CDR1 LGHNA, CDR2 YNFKEQ. For the CDR3, the DNA is TGTGCCAGCAGCCAAGCAGGGGCCTATGGCTACACCTTC. This sequence encodes CASSQAGAYGYTF.

This clonotype was observed a handful of times. The rearrangement uses TRBV6-2 or TRBV6-3 and TRBJ2-1, with TRBD1 matching over 11 bases. Germline lookup yields CDR1 MNHEY and CDR2 SVGEGT. V trimming: 1 base; J trimming: 5 bases; junction bases outside the gene matches: 4. This CDR3 region has 16 residues. CDR3: CASSYLDRGPNNEQFF. CDR3 coding DNA: TGTGCCAGCAGTTACTTGGACAGGGGGCCGAACAATGAGCAGTTCTTC.

Only a few counts were recorded for this clonotype. Its ends do not fully match the called genes, so a read error is possible. The CDR3 is CASSSRRPPWVF. The CDR3 DNA reads as TGTGCCAGCAGTTCGCGTCGTCCCCCATGGGTTTTT. The gene calls are TRBV28 and TRBJ2-2; D gene uncertain. From germline, CDR1 is MDHEN and CDR2 SYDVKM. The CDR3 consists of 12 residues.

This clonotype was detected many times. The chain's CDR3 is CASSQRGQPQHF. As DNA, the CDR3 is TGTGCCAGCAGTCAAAGGGGTCAGCCCCAGCATTTT. The chain combines TRBV6-5 with TRBJ1-5, with D possibly TRBD1 on 5 matching bases. The V gene's germline CDR1 is MNHEY and CDR2 SVGAGI. Trimming removed 5 bases from V and 6 bases from J, with 8 bases in between. This CDR3 comprises 12 residues.

There are a few counts of this clonotype. The chain employs TRBV18 and TRBJ2-1; the D gene is possibly TRBD2 (6 bases). CDR1 is KGHSH and CDR2 is LQKENI in the germline V gene. The CDR3 has 15 residues. V lost 3 bases and J 7 bases, leaving 16 bases between the germline ends. CDR3 in amino acids: CASSPRDLILNEQFF. The CDR3 DNA is TGTGCCAGCTCACCCCGGGACTTGATATTAAATGAGCAGTTCTTC.

V and J are TRBV12-3 or TRBV12-4 and TRBJ1-1; weak D call: TRBD1 (5 bases). Trimming pared 5 bases from V and 1 base from J, leaving 17 bases between. This CDR3 region has 16 residues. The CDR3 region is CASSPDRGVSNTEAFF. The CDR3 DNA reads as TGTGCCAGCAGTCCCGACAGAGGGGTGTCGAACACTGAAGCTTTCTTT.

This clonotype was found a few times. V is TRBV12-3 or TRBV12-4 and J is TRBJ1-2; no definite D call. This CDR3 has 15 amino acids. The germline V and J ends were trimmed by 1 base and 3 bases, with 12 bases remaining between them. The CDR3 nucleotides are TGTGCCAGCAGTTTAGGAGGCTACGGGGACTATGGCTACACCTTC. Amino acid sequence: CASSLGGYGDYGYTF.

This chain joins TRBV11-2 and TRBJ2-7; 13 nucleotides agree with TRBD2. Trimming took 5 bases from V and 0 from J; bases not matched to a gene: 4. Germline assignment: CDR1 SGHAT and CDR2 FQNNGV. The CDR3 spans 16 residues. The chain's CDR3 is CASSIRTSGSSYEQYF. DNA for the CDR3: TGTGCCAGCAGCATCCGGACTAGCGGGAGCTCCTACGAGCAGTACTTC.

The chain uses TRBV27 and TRBJ2-7; D gene uncertain. V was cut by 6 bases and J by 2 bases, with 14 bases left in between. Germline V gives CDR1 MNHEY, CDR2 SMNVEV (reference sequence). The CDR3 consists of 14 residues. In nucleotides, the CDR3 is TGTGCCAGCAGGGTTGCCTTCCCTACCTACGAGCAGTACTTC. The encoded protein is CASRVAFPTYEQYF.

The chain links TRBV9 to TRBJ2-2; no firm D call. This CDR3 has 17 amino acids. CDR1 and CDR2 (germline): SGDLS, YYNGEE. V lost 0 bases and J lost 0, with 12 bases in between. The CDR3 bases are TGTGCCAGCAGCGTAGGCGGTCACTACCCGAACACCGGGGAGCTGTTTTTT. Its translation: CASSVGGHYPNTGELFF.

The sample holds a few counts of this clonotype. The rearrangement links TRBV6-5 to TRBJ2-1, with 8 bases lining up with TRBD1. Germline V CDR1 and CDR2: MNHEY, SVGAGI. The CDR3 totals 16 residues. V lost 0 bases, J lost 3 bases, and 4 bases stayed unmatched. The CDR3 region is CASSYSIGQGYNEQFF. CDR3 in DNA: TGTGCCAGCAGTTACTCGATCGGACAGGGCTACAATGAGCAGTTCTTC.

This clonotype was seen repeatedly, ten times or more. CDR3 nucleotide sequence: TGCAGTGCTAGACAGGGCCTCCCTCAGAGTGAAGCTTTCTTT. Protein: CSARQGLPQSEAFF. The chain is built from TRBV20-1 and TRBJ1-1; a weak D match, TRBD1 (5 bases). The V end was cut by 2 bases, the J end by 7 bases, with 17 bases between. Germline V gene data show CDR1 as DFQATT and CDR2 as SNEGSKA (reference sequence). This CDR3 has 14 residues.

CDR3 in DNA: TGTGCCAGCAGAAGGGAGGGGTTCAATGAGCAGTTCTTC. Its protein is CASRREGFNEQFF. This sequence joins TRBV12-3 or TRBV12-4 and TRBJ2-1; 7 bases map to TRBD2. This CDR3 region has 13 residues. J gave up 6 bases and V 6 bases, and 5 bases lay outside the gene matches.

The chain is built from TRBV27 and TRBJ2-3; tentatively, D is TRBD1 (5 bases). Trimming shortened V by 3 bases and J by 2 bases, and 12 bases separated the two germline ends. The CDR3 totals 15 residues. CDR1 is MNHEY, CDR2 SMNVEV, per germline (reference sequence). The CDR3 reads CASSFGQGTTDTQYF. For the CDR3, the DNA is TGTGCCAGCAGTTTTGGTCAGGGAACCACAGATACGCAGTATTTT.

In this sample, this clonotype turned up a few times. This chain joins TRBV5-1 and TRBJ2-1, with 10 bases aligning to TRBD1. The CDR3 totals 16 residues. V dropped 4 bases and J dropped 8; count of bases not matched to a gene: 12. The germline gives CDR1 SGHRS, CDR2 YFSETQ. The DNA of the CDR3 is TGCGCCAGCAGCCCAGGGCCGGGACAGGGGACGGATGAGCAGTTCTTC. Encoded protein: CASSPGPGQGTDEQFF.

This chain connects TRBV7-8 to TRBJ1-5; TRBD1 aligns across 8 bases. Germline V gene lookup returns CDR1 SGHVS and CDR2 FQNEAQ. V lost 1 base to trimming and J lost 6 bases; unmatched junction nucleotides: 8. The CDR3 loop spans 16 amino acids. The CDR3 nucleotides are TGTGCCAGCAGCTTAGACAGGGCAGGGGGCATTCAGCCCCAGCATTTT. Residues: CASSLDRAGGIQPQHF.

This clonotype was seen a few times. The chain carries TRBV25-1 and TRBJ2-1; 9 nucleotides match TRBD1. The germline V gene encodes CDR1 MGHDK and CDR2 SYGVNS. This CDR3 has 15 amino acids. V lost 5 bases to trimming and J lost 7 bases; unmatched junction nucleotides: 9. The CDR3: CASSPRDRVLNEQFF. DNA of the CDR3: TGTGCCAGCAGTCCCCGGGACAGGGTATTGAATGAGCAGTTCTTC.

This chain connects TRBV12-3 or TRBV12-4 to TRBJ1-1; D possibly corresponds to TRBD1 (6 bases). The CDR3 totals 13 residues. V lost 6 bases, J lost 1 base, and 9 bases lay in between. CDR3 sequence reads: CASRGHSNTEAFF. Written as DNA, the CDR3 is TGTGCCAGCAGGGGACATTCGAACACTGAAGCTTTCTTT.